This record looks at one T cell receptor beta chain sequence and its context. The antigen is undetermined. The method was immunoSEQ multiplex PCR; TCRdb's version includes in-frame clones alone and lacks a portion of them. The repertoire holds some 2,500,000 clones, roughly 93% seen once, with 0.36% in the top ten. This entry is derived from a study of shared clonotypes between healthy human individuals. Findings and caveats of the study: Sampling covered nothing but blood. Tissue TCR repertoires likely differ from those found in blood. Clonotype sharing among donors was thought likely to change with sequencing depth. Clonotype sharing across several donors was observed for about 5.5% of naive CD4 clonotypes.

Germline CDR1 is MNHNY and CDR2 is SVGAGI (reference sequence). The CDR3 has 15 residues. With 5 bases clipped from V and 4 bases from J, the junction kept 7 bases outside the gene matches. Sequenced material: naive CD4+ T cells from PBMCs. Subset meaning: CD45RA+ positively selected. The chain is built from TRBV6-6 and TRBJ1-1; 10 nucleotides agree with TRBD1. The clonotype comes from a man aged 18 to 30 in good health. Some clones in this sample may be carry-over from other donors' samples. CDR3: CASSRGQGKGTEAFF. CDR3 nucleotides: TGTGCCAGCAGTCGGGGACAGGGGAAGGGCACTGAAGCTTTCTTT.